This T cell receptor (beta chain) is drawn from a study of shared clonotypes between healthy human individuals. The naive CD8 subset, CD45RO-negative cells positively selected for CCR7, excluded terminally differentiated effector memory CD45RA+ cells. The length of the CDR3 is 14 residues. With 7 bases removed from V and 3 bases from J, the gap between germline ends came to 12 bases. Germline CDR1 and CDR2: MDHEN and SYDVKM. Using immunoSEQ multiplex PCR, the repertoire was profiled, and TCRdb retains in-frame clones only, with some absent. The table records some 2.1 million clones, 80% to 95% of them present only once.

The source of this sequence is a man between 18 and 35 years old in good health. Some clones in this sample may be carry-over from other donors' samples. The rearrangement joins TRBV28 to TRBJ2-2, with a possible D match to TRBD2 (6 bases). The sequencing input was naive CD8+ T cells from PBMCs. The CDR3 DNA is TGTGCCAGCACAACGGGACTTTACACCGGGGAGCTGTTTTTT. Translated: CASTTGLYTGELFF.